A selection of T cell receptor beta chains follows, all from one sample in a study of OX40 agonist ivuxolimab in advanced cancers. Method: immunoSEQ multiplex PCR; TCRdb's copy keeps in-frame clones and lacks some. Of some 90,000 clones listed, about 92% are singletons. The input for sequencing was CD4+ or CD8+ T cells sorted from blood, taken in a trial of the OX40 agonist ivuxolimab. These receptors were obtained from an adult with an advanced solid tumor such as melanoma, head and neck, liver or kidney cancer. CDR3s include the opening cysteine and the closing phenylalanine or tryptophan. D genes are given only for firm matches. A clone size is listed for some rows: how often the clone was seen (once, few, many), or a class if it is expanded.

-	15	TRBV4-2	TRBJ2-7	-	CASSQAEYSSYEQYF	TGTGCCAGCAGCCAAGCGGAATATAGCTCCTACGAGCAGTACTTC
-	15	TRBV27	TRBJ2-7	-	CASSFSGLSSYEQYF	TGTGCCAGCAGTTTTTCGGGACTGTCCTCCTACGAGCAGTACTTC
TRBD2	16	TRBV9	TRBJ2-1	-	CASSVARTSGVNEQFF	TGTGCCAGCAGCGTAGCAAGGACTAGCGGGGTAAATGAGCAGTTCTTC
TRBD1	12	TRBV29-1	TRBJ2-7	-	CSVGGGNGEQYF	TGCAGCGTTGGAGGGGGCAACGGCGAGCAGTACTTC
-	13	TRBV2	TRBJ1-6	few	CASGKQGRSPLHF	TGTGCCAGCGGGAAACAGGGCCGATCACCCCTCCACTTT
-	13	TRBV10-1	TRBJ1-2	-	CASSESTAYGYTF	TGCGCCAGCAGTGAGTCGACAGCCTATGGCTACACCTTC
TRBD1	14	TRBV5-4	TRBJ2-7	-	CASSSIQGAHEQYF	TGTGCCAGCAGCTCGATACAGGGGGCCCACGAGCAGTACTTC
-	12	TRBV5-8	TRBJ2-1	-	CASSFWSTEQFF	TGTGCCAGCAGCTTCTGGTCGACAGAGCAGTTCTTC
TRBD2	16	TRBV10-3	TRBJ2-1	-	CAISEPRLAVVYEQFF	TGTGCCATCAGTGAGCCTAGACTAGCGGTAGTGTATGAGCAGTTCTTC
-	15	TRBV11-2	TRBJ1-1	-	CASSPSPGGDTEAFF	TGTGCCAGCAGCCCTAGCCCGGGGGGTGACACTGAAGCTTTCTTT
-	16	TRBV6-6	TRBJ2-1	few	CASSYPTAPTYNEQFF	TGTGCCAGCAGTTACCCGACAGCCCCAACCTACAATGAGCAGTTCTTC
-	13	TRBV10-3	TRBJ2-7	-	CAISESPSYEQYF	TGTGCCATCAGTGAGTCCCCTAGCTACGAGCAGTACTTC
-	11	TRBV5-5	TRBJ2-1	-	CASTQGGEQFF	TGTGCCAGCACTCAAGGGGGGGAGCAGTTCTTC
-	13	TRBV19	TRBJ1-1	-	CASSRGLWTEAFF	TGTGCCAGTAGTAGGGGATTGTGGACTGAAGCTTTCTTT
TRBD1	13	TRBV27	TRBJ1-2	few	CASTPGRGQGYTF	TGTGCCAGCACCCCTGGCAGGGGGCAAGGCTACACCTTC
TRBD2	15	TRBV19	TRBJ2-7	-	CASSIGGGLAGMQYF	TGTGCCAGTAGTATCGGTGGCGGCCTAGCGGGGATGCAGTACTTC
-	15	TRBV4-1	TRBJ1-6	-	CATGNRALNNSPLHF	TGCGCCACCGGAAACAGGGCCCTGAATAATTCACCCCTCCACTTT
-	15	TRBV27	TRBJ2-3	-	CASTPHRALTDTQYF	TGTGCCAGCACCCCCCACAGGGCCCTCACAGATACGCAGTATTTT
-	14	TRBV6-5	TRBJ2-7	-	CASNDFPGTNEQYF	TGTGCCAGCAATGACTTTCCAGGTACGAACGAGCAGTACTTC
-	16	TRBV4-1	TRBJ1-1	-	CASSLTGGGLNTEAFF	TGCGCCAGCAGCCTGACTGGAGGGGGTTTGAACACTGAAGCTTTCTTT
-	11	TRBV7-9	TRBJ1-1	few	CASSNTPEAFF	TGTGCCAGCAGCAACACCCCCGAAGCTTTCTTT
-	12	TRBV10-2	TRBJ2-5	-	CASTGGGETQYF	TGCGCCAGCACCGGTGGCGGGGAGACCCAGTACTTC
TRBD2	15	TRBV7-8	TRBJ2-3	-	CASSHASGATDTQYF	TGTGCCAGCAGCCACGCTAGCGGGGCGACAGATACGCAGTATTTT
-	14	TRBV6-5	TRBJ2-4	once	CASSEYTGSNIQYF	TGTGCCAGCAGTGAATATACCGGGAGCAACATTCAGTACTTC
-	11	TRBV4-2	TRBJ1-1	-	CASRNDREAFF	TGTGCCAGCAGGAACGACAGGGAAGCTTTCTTT
-	14	TRBV4-1	TRBJ2-7	few	CASSQGGLTYEQYF	TGCGCCAGCAGCCAAGGCGGGTTAACCTACGAGCAGTACTTC
TRBD1	14	TRBV6-5	TRBJ2-3	once	CASSARDRGHTQYF	TGTGCCAGCAGCGCCCGGGACAGAGGACATACGCAGTATTTT
TRBD1	18	TRBV4-2	TRBJ2-1	-	CASSQEDRGGSPYNEQFF	TGTGCCAGCAGCCAGGAGGACAGGGGTGGGTCGCCCTACAATGAGCAGTTCTTC
-	13	TRBV6-5	TRBJ1-1	-	CASTRSVNTEAFF	TGTGCCAGCACCCGAAGCGTGAACACTGAAGCTTTCTTT
-	15	TRBV18	TRBJ1-4	-	CASSPDRATNEKLFF	TGTGCCAGCTCACCCGACCGTGCAACTAATGAAAAACTGTTTTTT
-	13	TRBV4-2	TRBJ2-7	-	CASSGVVADEQYF	TGTGCCAGCAGCGGGGTCGTGGCCGACGAGCAGTACTTC
-	16	TRBV30	TRBJ1-1	-	CAWSGVRIVMNTEAFF	TGTGCCTGGAGTGGGGTACGCATAGTCATGAACACTGAAGCTTTCTTT
TRBD1	13	TRBV6-5	TRBJ1-5	once	CASSHRGYQPQHF	TGTGCCAGCAGTCACAGGGGTTATCAGCCCCAGCATTTT
TRBD2	17	TRBV6-1	TRBJ2-1	-	CASSDRAVAGPYNEQFF	TGTGCCAGCAGTGACCGGGCTGTAGCGGGCCCTTACAATGAGCAGTTCTTC
-	14	TRBV19	TRBJ1-2	-	CATQPLRGYYGYTF	TGTGCCACTCAACCCCTCAGGGGCTACTATGGCTACACCTTC
-	14	TRBV6-6	TRBJ2-3	-	CASSYSPSTDTQYF	TGTGCCAGCAGTTACTCCCCTAGCACAGATACGCAGTATTTT
TRBD1	17	TRBV7-8	TRBJ2-7	-	CASSLEEGDREGDEQYF	TGTGCCAGCAGCTTAGAAGAGGGGGACAGGGAGGGTGACGAGCAGTACTTC
-	14	TRBV29-1	TRBJ2-3	once	CSVGGGRYTDTQYF	TGCAGCGTCGGGGGAGGCCGATACACAGATACGCAGTATTTT
-	11	TRBV20-1	TRBJ2-7	-	CSASRIYEQYF	TGCAGTGCTAGCAGAATTTACGAGCAGTACTTC
-	16	TRBV27	TRBJ2-6	-	CASTTLGGTGANVLTF	TGTGCCAGCACCACCCTAGGAGGTACCGGGGCCAACGTCCTGACTTTC
-	15	TRBV5-1	TRBJ1-4	once	CASSLEGRTNEKLFF	TGCGCCAGCAGCTTGGAGGGGAGAACTAATGAAAAACTGTTTTTT